The rows below give T cell receptor beta chains drawn from one sample of a study of blood T cell repertoires in COVID-19. Generated by immunoSEQ multiplex PCR, the TCRdb table keeps only in-frame clones and is missing some. The sample holds roughly 310,000 clones, around 87% seen once. The specimen sequenced was peripheral blood. Source of these receptors: a woman in her forties or fifties with active or convalescent COVID-19. Both conserved end residues are part of each CDR3. The D gene is left open where the match is weak. Part of the rows lack a size; the others show once, few, many or a class for expanded clones.

D gene	V gene	J gene	CDR3 length	clone size	CDR3 protein	CDR3 DNA
NA	TRBV4-1	TRBJ2-7	11	few	CASSQGRGQYF	TGCGCCAGCAGCCAAGGCCGGGGGCAGTACTTC
NA	TRBV7-3	TRBJ2-1	13	NA	CASSPNGGGEQFF	TGTGCCAGCAGCCCAAACGGGGGTGGTGAGCAGTTCTTC
NA	TRBV19	TRBJ1-5	13	NA	CASSGQGRPPQHF	TGTGCCAGTAGTGGGCAGGGAAGACCGCCCCAGCATTTT
NA	TRBV7-2	TRBJ2-7	14	NA	CASSLFARTDEQYF	TGTGCCAGCAGCTTATTTGCAAGGACAGACGAGCAGTACTTC
NA	TRBV24-1	TRBJ2-7	13	NA	CATSAPGVYEQYF	TGTGCCACCAGTGCCCCGGGAGTCTACGAGCAGTACTTC
TRBD1	TRBV2	TRBJ2-3	14	few	CASSSTGGAGTQYF	TGTGCCAGCAGTTCTACAGGGGGCGCAGGTACGCAGTATTTT
TRBD2	TRBV5-1	TRBJ2-5	15	NA	CASSFTSGSEETQYF	TGCGCCAGCAGCTTCACTAGCGGGAGCGAAGAGACCCAGTACTTC
NA	TRBV7-2	TRBJ2-6	15	NA	CASSLERSGANVLTF	TGTGCCAGCAGCTTAGAGAGGTCTGGGGCCAACGTCCTGACTTTC
NA	TRBV28	TRBJ1-5	16	NA	CASSLAGVVSNQPQHF	TGTGCCAGCAGTTTGGCAGGGGTGGTGAGCAATCAGCCCCAGCATTTT
TRBD1	TRBV27	TRBJ2-7	15	NA	CASSRTGSTAYEQYF	TGTGCCAGCAGCCGGACAGGGAGCACGGCGTACGAGCAGTACTTC
NA	TRBV5-1	TRBJ1-2	12	NA	CASSLEGRGYTF	TGCGCCAGCAGCTTGGAGGGGAGGGGCTACACCTTC
NA	TRBV29-1	TRBJ1-1	12	NA	CSVERGNTEAFF	TGCAGCGTTGAACGGGGGAACACTGAAGCTTTCTTT
TRBD1	TRBV30	TRBJ2-7	14	NA	CAWSVGTGGHEQYF	TGTGCCTGGAGTGTAGGGACAGGGGGCCACGAGCAGTACTTC
NA	TRBV15	TRBJ1-1	12	NA	CATGQMDTEAFF	TGTGCCACCGGGCAGATGGACACTGAAGCTTTCTTT
TRBD1	TRBV7-2	TRBJ1-3	13	NA	CAGTGRLGNTIYF	TGTGCCGGGACAGGGAGGCTTGGAAACACCATATATTTT